The 30 T cell receptor beta chains presented below share a single source sample, sequenced in a study of PD-L1 blockade in urothelial cancer. Libraries were prepared by immunoSEQ multiplex PCR; TCRdb keeps only in-frame clonotypes and omits some of them. The sample carries about 130,000 clones, about 81% recorded once. Time point specified: pretreatment peripheral blood. This material consisted of PBMCs, taken around atezolizumab (anti-PD-L1) treatment. These receptor sequences come from a man between 45 and 60 years old with urothelial cancer.

As DNA, the CDR3 is TGTGCCAGCAGCTCGGGACAGGGGGCGTTAGAGACCCAGTACTTC. Its protein is CASSSGQGALETQYF. The V call is TRBV5-6, the J call TRBJ2-5, with TRBD1 matching 12 bases. V lost 3 bases and J lost 4; bases outside the gene matches: 4. Germline-derived CDR1 and CDR2 are SGHDT and YYEEEE. CDR3 length equals 15 residues.

V is TRBV30 and J is TRBJ2-7; maybe TRBD2 (5 bases). Deletions cut 3 bases from V and 2 bases from J, with 8 bases between. Germline V gene sequence: CDR1 GTSNPN, CDR2 SVGIG (reference sequence). This CDR3 contains 12 residues. The CDR3 region is CAWRNGAYEQYF. The DNA for the CDR3 is TGTGCCTGGAGAAACGGGGCCTACGAGCAGTACTTC. The full variable domain, rest sourced from reference TRBV30 and TRBJ2-7, is SQTIHQWPATLVQPVGSPLSLECTVEGTSNPNLYWYRQAAGRGLQLLFYSVGIGQISSEVPQNLSASRPQDRQFILSSKKLLLSDSGFYLCAWRNGAYEQYFGPGTRLTVT.

The chain joins TRBV6-5 to TRBJ1-2; D remains ambiguous. The V and J ends lost 9 bases and 0 bases respectively, with 14 bases between them. The CDR3 length is 14 residues. The germline gives CDR1 MNHEY, CDR2 SVGAGI. CDR3 protein: CARPSTPPNYGYTF. The CDR3 region has the DNA TGTGCCAGGCCGTCGACACCTCCTAACTATGGCTACACCTTC.

The rearrangement joins TRBV30 to TRBJ2-2; 9 nucleotides match TRBD1. The germline gives CDR1 GTSNPN, CDR2 SVGIG (reference sequence). V lost 0 bases to trimming and J lost 6 bases; unmatched junction nucleotides: 23. The CDR3 extends over 21 amino acids. The CDR3 protein is CAWSVYGRRTGAFRKAGELFF. CDR3 sequence (DNA): TGTGCCTGGAGTGTGTATGGGAGACGGACAGGGGCGTTTCGTAAGGCCGGGGAGCTGTTTTTT.

A single count supports this clone. The chain combines TRBV15 with TRBJ1-4, with no clear D. The CDR3 contains 15 residues. V lost 5 bases, J lost 3 bases, and 13 bases lay in between. Germline V CDR1 and CDR2: LNHNV, YYDKDF (reference sequence). The CDR3 nucleotides are TGTGCCACCAGCGCTGGAGGCCCAGCTAATGAAAAACTGTTTTTT. It translates to CATSAGGPANEKLFF.

The V gene is TRBV19, the J gene TRBJ2-1; 9 bases map to TRBD2. The CDR3 runs to 15 residues. Germline loops: CDR1 LNHDA, CDR2 SQIVND (reference sequence). The V gene end was trimmed by 2 bases and the J gene end by 10 bases; junction bases not matched to a gene: 9. Here the CDR3 reads CASSIMLAGEMEQFF. CDR3 nucleotides: TGTGCCAGTAGTATAATGTTAGCGGGAGAAATGGAGCAGTTCTTC.

Here the CDR3 reads CASRKGAASYEQYF. CDR3 in DNA: TGTGCCAGCAGGAAGGGGGCGGCGTCCTACGAGCAGTACTTC. This sequence joins TRBV2 and TRBJ2-7; TRBD1 matches at 7 bases. The CDR3 has 14 residues. J lost 1 base, V lost 6 bases, and 6 bases had no gene match. Germline CDR1 is SNHLY and CDR2 is FYNNEI.

This clone was seen only a few times. The chain couples TRBV15 to TRBJ2-3, with 10 bases identical to TRBD2. J gave up 4 bases and V 3 bases, and 7 bases lay outside the gene matches. The V gene's germline CDR1 is LNHNV and CDR2 YYDKDF (reference sequence). The CDR3 is 16 residues long. The CDR3 loop is CATSSLTSGIPDTQYF. CDR3 nucleotides: TGTGCCACCAGCAGCCTAACTAGCGGGATTCCAGATACGCAGTATTTT.

The chain links TRBV13 to TRBJ2-7; 8 nucleotides align to TRBD2. Germline V gene lookup returns CDR1 PRHDT and CDR2 FYEKMQ (reference sequence). The V segment lost 5 bases and the J segment 5 bases; nucleotides outside the gene matches: 14. The CDR3 runs to 16 residues. CDR3 amino acids: CASSPRGGGRFDEQYF. The DNA for the CDR3 is TGTGCCAGCAGCCCAAGGGGGGGCGGGAGGTTCGACGAGCAGTACTTC.

This rearrangement joins TRBV18 to TRBJ2-2, with 8 bases lining up with TRBD1. From germline, CDR1 is KGHSH and CDR2 LQKENI. This CDR3 contains 16 residues. The J segment lost 4 bases and the V segment lost 6 bases, leaving 10 bases of the junction unmatched. CDR3 amino acids: CASSPTGQGGTGELFF. CDR3 in DNA: TGTGCCAGCTCGCCGACCGGACAGGGAGGCACCGGGGAGCTGTTTTTT.

CDR3 residues: CASSFSSGATGELFF. CDR3 coding DNA: TGTGCCAGCAGCTTCTCTAGCGGTGCCACCGGGGAGCTGTTTTTT. This chain uses TRBV7-2 with TRBJ2-2; 7 positions agree with TRBD2. After removal of 3 bases from V and 4 bases from J, the junction contained 5 bases not matched to a gene. Germline CDR1 SGHTA, CDR2 FQGNSA. CDR3 length equals 15 residues.

This clone was found a few times. The V gene is TRBV2, the J gene TRBJ1-2; 7 bases line up with TRBD1. Looked up from germline, CDR1 is SNHLY and CDR2 is FYNNEI. This CDR3 spans 12 amino acids. The V segment lost 7 bases and the J segment 5 bases; nucleotides outside the gene matches: 4. Written as DNA, the CDR3 is TGTGCCAGCATGCAGGGACAGTATGGCTACACCTTC. Encoded protein: CASMQGQYGYTF.

The chain recombines TRBV5-1 with TRBJ2-1, with unresolved D. Trimming left V 4 bases short and J 8 bases short, with 13 bases between. Germline-derived CDR1 and CDR2 are SGHRS and YFSETQ. CDR3 length: 13 residues. CDR3 DNA sequence: TGCGCCAGCAGCCTCCTGGGCCTTGATGAGCAGTTCTTC. Translating it yields CASSLLGLDEQFF.

The chain links TRBV6-6 to TRBJ2-7; TRBD1 agrees at 7 bases. Germline CDR1 and CDR2: MNHNY and SVGAGI (reference sequence). The V and J ends lost 2 bases and 2 bases, in that order; junction bases with no gene match: 9. The CDR3 is 16 residues long. The chain's CDR3 is CASSYRTGGVTYEQYF. CDR3 nucleotides: TGTGCCAGCAGTTACCGGACAGGTGGGGTAACCTACGAGCAGTACTTC.

The J gene is TRBJ1-5, the V gene TRBV5-8; perhaps TRBD1 as D (6 bases). With 4 bases removed from V and 0 bases from J, the gap between germline ends came to 11 bases. Germline-derived CDR1 and CDR2 are SGHTS and YDEGEE. The CDR3 extends over 15 amino acids. The CDR3 loop is CASSTTGNSNQPQHF. CDR3 coding DNA: TGTGCCAGCAGCACGACAGGAAATAGCAATCAGCCCCAGCATTTT.

This clone appeared a single time. The rearrangement joins TRBV11-2 to TRBJ2-7; 7 nucleotides agree with TRBD1. Germline loops: CDR1 SGHAT, CDR2 FQNNGV. Unmatched junction bases numbered 6, after V lost 5 bases and J lost 2 bases. The CDR3 covers 14 residues. This CDR3 is CASSNSQGTYEQYF. The CDR3 region has the DNA TGTGCCAGCAGCAACTCACAGGGGACCTACGAGCAGTACTTC.

This clone was found a few times. This chain links TRBV27 with TRBJ2-1; 7 nucleotides line up with TRBD2. There are 17 residues in the CDR3. From germline, CDR1 is MNHEY and CDR2 SMNVEV (reference sequence). J gave up 1 base and V 1 base, and 7 bases lay outside the gene matches. The CDR3 sequence is CASSLFGEGRSYNEQFF. The DNA of the CDR3 is TGTGCCAGCAGTTTATTCGGGGAGGGCCGGTCCTACAATGAGCAGTTCTTC.

There are a few counts of this clone. The V and J genes are TRBV9 and TRBJ2-2, with TRBD2 identical over 9 bases. V lost 3 bases, J lost 6 bases, and 6 bases stayed unmatched. Germline values: CDR1 SGDLS, CDR2 YYNGEE. The CDR3 length is 15 residues. The CDR3 protein is CASSGVAGAPGELFF. CDR3 bases: TGTGCCAGCAGCGGTGTAGCGGGAGCCCCCGGGGAGCTGTTTTTT.

This clone has only one observation. J is TRBJ2-6 and V is TRBV15; D perhaps matches TRBD2 (7 bases). The CDR3 is 15 amino acids. Per the germline V gene, CDR1 is LNHNV and CDR2 is YYDKDF (reference sequence). V dropped 5 bases and J dropped 2 bases, with 10 bases sitting between them. CDR3 bases: TGTGCCACCAGCGGGGGGGGCACTGGGGCCAACGTCCTGACTTTC. This translates into CATSGGGTGANVLTF.

This chain uses TRBV19 with TRBJ1-4; TRBD1 might be the D (5 bases). The CDR3 contains 16 residues. Trimming removed 5 bases at V and 8 bases at J, with 21 bases between. Germline V gives CDR1 LNHDA, CDR2 SQIVND (reference sequence). The CDR3 DNA is TGTGCCAGTAGTCCCCACCACAGGTCCGACCGGGAAAAACTGTTTTTT. Its protein is CASSPHHRSDREKLFF.

The rearrangement uses TRBV7-9 and TRBJ2-2; 8 positions agree with TRBD2. Germline-derived CDR1 and CDR2 are SEHNR and FQNEAQ (reference sequence). This CDR3 comprises 17 residues. With 2 bases clipped from V and 7 bases from J, the junction kept 12 bases outside the gene matches. In DNA form, the CDR3 reads TGTGCCAGCAGCTTATTTCTCGGGAGGGCCTATGGCGGGGAGCTGTTTTTT. Translating gives CASSLFLGRAYGGELFF.

The chain links TRBV5-4 to TRBJ2-2; 10 nucleotides align to TRBD2. J lost 4 bases, V lost 2 bases, and 8 bases had no gene match. CDR3 length: 17 residues. Germline assignment: CDR1 SGHNT and CDR2 YYREEE (reference sequence). Written as DNA, the CDR3 is TGTGCCAGCAGCTTTTCTAGCGGGAGCGTTGTCACCGGGGAGCTGTTTTTT. It codes for CASSFSSGSVVTGELFF.

The chain is built from TRBV4-1 and TRBJ1-5, with D unresolved. The V end was cut by 1 base, the J end by 5 bases, with 6 bases between. The V gene's germline CDR1 is MGHRA and CDR2 YSYEKL. The CDR3 sequence is 13 residues long. The CDR3 bases are TGCGCCAGCAGCCAAGGGGGAGATCAGCCCCAGCATTTT. As protein: CASSQGGDQPQHF.

The V call is TRBV28, the J call TRBJ2-1, with 13 bases identical to TRBD2. The germline V gene has CDR1 MDHEN and CDR2 SYDVKM. V was pared by 4 bases and J by 7 bases, with 4 bases of the junction left unmatched. CDR3 size: 15 residues. The chain's CDR3 is CASSSTSGRGNEQFF. CDR3 bases: TGTGCCAGCAGTTCCACTAGCGGGAGGGGAAATGAGCAGTTCTTC.

The rearrangement links TRBV5-6 to TRBJ2-3; D is unclear. The CDR3 sequence is 13 residues long. V was clipped by 3 bases and J by 3 bases, with 8 bases between them. Germline V gene lookup returns CDR1 SGHDT and CDR2 YYEEEE. The CDR3 nucleotides are TGTGCCAGCAGCTGGTATACTACAGATACGCAGTATTTT. This codes for CASSWYTTDTQYF. The full variable domain, rest sourced from reference TRBV5-6 and TRBJ2-3, is DAGVTQSPTHLIKTRGQQVTLRCSPKSGHDTVSWYQQALGQGPQFIFQYYEEEERQRGNFPDRFSGHQFPNYSSELNVNALLLGDSALYLCASSWYTTDTQYFGPGTRLTVL.

The rearrangement links TRBV18 to TRBJ2-5, with D possibly matching TRBD1 (6 bases). This CDR3 comprises 15 residues. Germline CDR1 and CDR2: KGHSH and LQKENI. V lost 3 bases and J 5 bases, leaving 16 bases between the germline ends. The CDR3: CASSPQPTGLETQYF. CDR3 nucleotide sequence: TGTGCCAGCTCACCCCAGCCCACAGGGCTTGAGACCCAGTACTTC.

V is TRBV28 and J is TRBJ1-5, with a weak D call TRBD1 (5 bases). Looked up from germline, CDR1 is MDHEN and CDR2 is SYDVKM. V was clipped by 3 bases and J by 7 bases, with 16 bases between them. The CDR3 runs 15 residues. CDR3 DNA sequence: TGTGCCAGCAGTTTTTCCGGGGGATCAGGACAGCCCCAGCATTTT. This encodes CASSFSGGSGQPQHF.

The V gene is TRBV11-2, the J gene TRBJ2-2; the D gene is possibly TRBD2 (5 bases). The germline V and J ends were trimmed by 6 bases and 3 bases, with 8 bases remaining between them. There are 13 residues in the CDR3. Germline CDR1 reads SGHAT; CDR2 reads FQNNGV. The CDR3 is CASRKLDTGELFF. The CDR3 DNA reads as TGTGCCAGCAGGAAACTAGACACCGGGGAGCTGTTTTTT.

About this clone: This same CDR3 is encoded by further DNA sequences in the sample. The rearrangement joins TRBV2 to TRBJ2-1; perhaps TRBD2 as D (5 bases). This CDR3 region has 15 residues. The germline V and J ends were trimmed by 6 bases and 0 bases, with 12 bases remaining between them. In germline, CDR1 is SNHLY, CDR2 FYNNEI. DNA of the CDR3: TGTGCCAGCAGAGGCGAGGGCAGCTCCTACAATGAGCAGTTCTTC. Amino acids: CASRGEGSSYNEQFF. The variable domain in full, completed from reference TRBV2 and TRBJ2-1, reads EPEVTQTPSHQVTQMGQEVILRCVPISNHLYFYWYRQILGQKVEFLVSFYNNEISEKSEIFDDQFSVERPDGSNFTLKIRSTKLEDSAMYFCASRGEGSSYNEQFFGPGTRLTVL.

The V gene is TRBV1, the J gene TRBJ2-5; the listed D gene, TRBD2, was not tested against the DNA. TRBV1 is annotated as a pseudogene. The CDR3 has 18 amino acids. This chain's CDR3 is CTSSQSEREASLQETQYF. The DNA of the CDR3 is TGCACCAGCAGCCAGAGCGAGCGGGAGGCCTCTCTTCAAGAGACCCAGTACTTC.